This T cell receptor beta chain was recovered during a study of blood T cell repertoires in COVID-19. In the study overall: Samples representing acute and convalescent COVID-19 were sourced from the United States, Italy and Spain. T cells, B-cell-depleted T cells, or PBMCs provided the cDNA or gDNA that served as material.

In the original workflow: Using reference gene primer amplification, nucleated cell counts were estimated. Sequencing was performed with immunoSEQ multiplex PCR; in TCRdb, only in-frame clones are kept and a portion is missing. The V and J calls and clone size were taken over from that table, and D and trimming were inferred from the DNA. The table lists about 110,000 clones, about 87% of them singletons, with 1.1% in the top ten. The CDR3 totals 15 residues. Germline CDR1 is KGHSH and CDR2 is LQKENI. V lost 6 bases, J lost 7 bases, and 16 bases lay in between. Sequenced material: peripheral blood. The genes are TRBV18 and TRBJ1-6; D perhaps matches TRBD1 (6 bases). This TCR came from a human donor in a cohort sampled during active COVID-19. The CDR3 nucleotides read TGTGCCAGCTCGGTGGGGGCGCTCGGGAATTCACCCCTCCACTTT. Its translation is CASSVGALGNSPLHF.